Listed below are T cell receptor beta chains from one sample, sequenced in a study of T cells in Graves' hyperthyroidism and ophthalmopathy. From the multiplex PCR reads, TCRdb called clonotypes with MiXCR, one entry per CDR3 protein. The sample consists of about 600,000 distinct CDR3 sequences, about 14% of them appearing once. The material sequenced was blood. These TCRs come from a woman aged 50 to 65 with Graves' ophthalmopathy. Each CDR3 is given with its conserved first and last residue. D genes are given only for firm matches. Expanded clones are given a class, and other clones once, few, many or no size at all.

>TRBV7-8|few|TRBJ1-2|TRBD1
CASSRRQGSGYTF
TGTGCCAGCAGCCGGAGACAGGGGAGCGGCTACACCTTC
>TRBV29-1|many|TRBJ2-7|TRBD2
CSVEDGGTGGLAGPTYEQYF
TGCAGCGTTGAAGATGGAGGGACAGGGGGACTAGCGGGACCAACCTACGAGCAGTACTTC
>TRBV19|many|TRBJ1-5|-
CASNGGWDQPQHF
TGTGCCAGTAATGGGGGCTGGGATCAGCCCCAGCATTTT
>TRBV7-8|many|TRBJ2-3|-
CASSLARLVLTDTQYF
TGTGCCAGCAGCTTAGCTCGGCTAGTGCTTACAGATACGCAGTATTTT
>TRBV11-2|many|TRBJ2-3|-
CASSPAGADTQYF
TGTGCCAGCAGCCCCGCCGGAGCAGATACGCAGTATTTT
>TRBV14|few|TRBJ2-5|-
CASSRDGVETQYF
TGTGCCAGCAGCCGGGATGGAGTGGAGACCCAGTACTTC
>TRBV27|-|TRBJ2-7|-
CASSFTGLYEQYF
TGTGCCAGCAGTTTTACAGGTCTCTACGAGCAGTACTTC
>TRBV7-2|-|TRBJ2-7|-
CAPRGAETYEQYF
TGTGCTCCCCGGGGAGCGGAGACTTACGAGCAGTACTTC
>TRBV20-1|few|TRBJ2-7|TRBD1
CSARVEQGAGEQYF
TGCAGTGCTAGAGTGGAACAGGGGGCGGGCGAGCAGTACTTC
>TRBV7-2|many|TRBJ1-6|-
CASSDLSSSRGSPLHF
TGTGCCAGCAGCGACCTCTCGTCATCCCGGGGGTCACCCCTCCACTTT
>TRBV6-2/TRBV6-3|many|TRBJ2-1|TRBD2
CASSSPHLAGGPDEQFF
TGTGCCAGCAGTTCCCCACACCTAGCGGGAGGGCCGGATGAGCAGTTCTTC
>TRBV15|many|TRBJ2-4|-
CATSGRLETKNIQYF
TGTGCCACCAGCGGAAGATTAGAGACCAAAAACATTCAGTACTTC
>TRBV7-9|many|TRBJ2-1|-
CATLTGGYNEQFF
TGTGCCACCCTGACCGGGGGCTACAATGAGCAGTTCTTC
>TRBV11-2|-|TRBJ2-1|TRBD2
CASSSTGLASSEFF
TGTGCCAGCAGCTCAACGGGACTAGCAAGTTCGGAGTTCTTC
>TRBV28|-|TRBJ2-2|-
CASSSPEGRNTGELFF
TGTGCCAGCAGTTCCCCGGAAGGCAGAAACACCGGGGAGCTGTTTTTT
>TRBV28|-|TRBJ1-1|-
CASSVTGRDPRGFF
TGTGCCAGCAGTGTTACAGGGAGGGACCCCCGTGGTTTCTTT
>TRBV28|-|TRBJ2-1|TRBD2
CASSSRGLAGVNEQFF
TGTGCCAGCAGTTCTAGGGGACTAGCGGGAGTCAATGAGCAGTTCTTC
>TRBV7-8|many|TRBJ2-1|-
CASSPEAYDNEQFF
TGTGCCAGCAGCCCTGAAGCGTACGACAATGAGCAGTTCTTC
>TRBV27|few|TRBJ2-1|-
CASSFVPGSNEQFF
TGTGCCAGCAGTTTCGTCCCAGGAAGCAATGAGCAGTTCTTC
>TRBV7-2|few|TRBJ2-5|-
CASSLEVLETQYF
TGTGCCAGCAGCTTAGAGGTTTTGGAGACCCAGTACTTC
>TRBV5-1|many|TRBJ2-7|-
CASSSGGGSSYEQYF
TGCGCCAGCAGCTCCGGGGGCGGGAGCTCCTACGAGCAGTACTTC
>TRBV7-2|many|TRBJ2-7|TRBD2
CASSLGGSGGGSEQYF
TGTGCCAGCAGCTTAGGAGGTAGCGGGGGTGGTAGCGAGCAGTACTTC
>TRBV5-1|many|TRBJ2-1|TRBD2
CASSLAVTSGASSYNEQFF
TGCGCCAGCAGCTTGGCTGTGACTAGCGGGGCAAGCTCCTACAATGAGCAGTTCTTC
>TRBV6-1|-|TRBJ2-6|-
CASMGRALANVLTF
TGTGCCAGCATGGGCAGGGCCCTAGCCAACGTCCTGACTTTC
>TRBV6-1|many|TRBJ2-7|TRBD1
CASSPRQGRDEQYF
TGTGCCAGCAGTCCAAGACAGGGGCGGGACGAGCAGTACTTC
>TRBV11-2|many|TRBJ2-7|TRBD1
CASSLAGDRVSYEQYF
TGTGCCAGCAGCTTAGCGGGGGACAGGGTTTCCTACGAGCAGTACTTC
>TRBV20-1|-|TRBJ1-1|TRBD1
CSAYRGHNTEAFF
TGCAGTGCATACAGGGGTCACAACACTGAAGCTTTCTTT
>TRBV5-1|-|TRBJ2-2|TRBD2
CASSLSSGARELFF
TGCGCCAGCAGCTTGAGTAGCGGGGCCCGGGAGCTGTTTTTT
>TRBV28|many|TRBJ1-2|-
CASSLSRDTYGYTF
TGTGCCAGCAGTCTGTCCAGGGACACCTATGGCTACACCTTC
>TRBV12-3/TRBV12-4|many|TRBJ1-1|-
CASSIAPEAFF
TGTGCCAGCAGCATAGCTCCTGAAGCTTTCTTT
>TRBV30|many|TRBJ1-5|-
CAWAQRGVNQPQHF
TGTGCCTGGGCCCAGAGGGGAGTTAATCAGCCCCAGCATTTT
>TRBV11-3|many|TRBJ2-1|-
CASSQAVNEQFF
TGTGCCAGCAGCCAAGCTGTTAATGAGCAGTTCTTC